Sequencing of this T cell receptor (beta chain) was carried out in a study of blood T cell repertoires in COVID-19 (dated by TCRdb to the early 2020s). Notes on the research overall: Samples from collaborators originated in the United States, Italy and Spain and spanned both the acute and convalescent phases of COVID-19. The prospective study material was composed of cDNA or gDNA derived from T cells, B-cell-depleted T cells, or PBMCs. The dataset comprised deeply sampled blood TCRbeta repertoires from subjects exposed to, actively infected with, or recovered from COVID-19. A freely available public database, intended as a resource for researchers studying the immune response to SARS-CoV-2, is where the repertoires were released. The samples were drawn from two sources: the first 160 participants of the ongoing ImmuneRACE study, and 1,000 to 1,500 subjects contributed by 6 global collaborators. A de-identified subject ID, COVID-19 status, age in years and sex were almost always included in the sample metadata. Where available, HLA class I and class II types were taken from metadata supplied by the sample provider and were not determined by assay-based typing.

On this clone: Its antigen is unknown. The record has no base qualities; no much larger clone is one base away.

Findings and caveats that apply to the study as a whole: How much clinical and demographic metadata was included differed by source and by participant, and the metadata was provided uncurated.

TCRbeta CDR3 regions were amplified from genomic DNA by means of the immunoSEQ Assay, a bias-controlled multiplex PCR. In the source study's methods: Nucleated cell counts per sample were estimated from amplification of reference gene primers within the assay. To quantify the absolute abundance of each unique TCRbeta CDR3 rearrangement, sequence reads were collapsed and filtered. Productive Simpson clonality was computed per sample as the square root of Simpson's diversity index over productive rearrangements. Not all clones reach the TCRdb copy of this immuneACCESS table, which keeps in-frame sequences only. Checked studies attribute under half of the gap to unresolved V genes and leave the rest unexplained. V and J calls and clone size are given by that table; D and trimming were obtained from the DNA. In all, the sample holds roughly 180,000 clones, and around 90% of those were seen once. Jointly, the top ten make up approximately 2.1% of the sample.

Participants in the prospective study were enrolled through a virtual design, were aged about 18 to 90 years, and lived in roughly 26 United States geographic areas. In the prospective study, participants were assigned to cohorts based on the clinical history participants reported in a screening survey and a study questionnaire. Recovered participants in ImmuneRACE Cohort 3 were defined as having two consecutive negative NP/OP PCR tests, clearance from a healthcare professional, or resolution of symptoms. In the prospective study, mobile phlebotomists collected whole blood, serum and a nasopharyngeal or oropharyngeal swab from each participant. Prospective study participants could optionally give additional blood draws and questionnaires over an approximately two-month period. Before DNA extraction, blood samples from the prospective study were shipped at room temperature or frozen. According to the germline V gene, CDR1 reads SGHTA and CDR2 reads FQGNSA. V loses 7 bases of germline sequence and J loses 2 bases, and the interval between the two ends is 14 bases. CDR3 length: 15 amino acids, cysteine to phenylalanine. Solely the CDR3 DNA is kept, with 45 bases framed from the first base.

The rearrangement combines TRBV7-2 with TRBJ2-2; D gene: possibly TRBD1, on 5 matching bases. The sequenced sample was PBMCs or T cells enriched from blood (not recorded which). The sequence came from a woman aged 25 to 39 who had recovered from COVID-19. The CDR3 corresponds to CASTLLQGNTGELFF. The DNA reads as follows: TGTGCCAGCACCCTACTGCAGGGTAACACCGGGGAGCTGTTTTTT.